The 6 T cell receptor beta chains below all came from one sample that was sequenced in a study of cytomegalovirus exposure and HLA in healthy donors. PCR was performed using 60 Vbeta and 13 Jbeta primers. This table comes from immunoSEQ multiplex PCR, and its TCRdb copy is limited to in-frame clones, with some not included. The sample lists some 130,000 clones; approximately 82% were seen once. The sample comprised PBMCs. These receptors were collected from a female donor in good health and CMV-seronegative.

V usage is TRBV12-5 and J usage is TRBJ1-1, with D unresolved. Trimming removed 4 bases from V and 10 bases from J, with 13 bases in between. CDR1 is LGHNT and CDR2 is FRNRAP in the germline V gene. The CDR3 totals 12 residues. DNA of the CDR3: TGTGCTAGTGGTTCCGGGATTATGGGAGCTTTCTTT. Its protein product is CASGSGIMGAFF.

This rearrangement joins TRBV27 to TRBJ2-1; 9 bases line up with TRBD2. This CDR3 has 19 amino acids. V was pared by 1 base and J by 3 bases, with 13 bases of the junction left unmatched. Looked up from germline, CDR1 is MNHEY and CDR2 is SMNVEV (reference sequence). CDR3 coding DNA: TGTGCCAGCAGTTTATTCGCCAGTGGTGCGGGAGGGAGCTACAATGAGCAGTTCTTC. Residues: CASSLFASGAGGSYNEQFF.

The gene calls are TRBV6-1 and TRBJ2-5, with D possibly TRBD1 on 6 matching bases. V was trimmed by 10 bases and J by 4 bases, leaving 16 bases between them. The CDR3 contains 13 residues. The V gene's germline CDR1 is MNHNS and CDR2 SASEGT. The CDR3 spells CATSYRVSETQYF. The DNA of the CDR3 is TGTGCCACCTCATACAGGGTTTCAGAGACCCAGTACTTC.

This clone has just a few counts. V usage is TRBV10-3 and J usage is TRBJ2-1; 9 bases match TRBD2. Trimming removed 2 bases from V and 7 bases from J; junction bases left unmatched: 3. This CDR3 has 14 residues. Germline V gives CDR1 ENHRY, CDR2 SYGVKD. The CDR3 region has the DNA TGTGCCATCAGTGAGAACACTAGCGGGAATGAGCAGTTCTTC. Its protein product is CAISENTSGNEQFF.

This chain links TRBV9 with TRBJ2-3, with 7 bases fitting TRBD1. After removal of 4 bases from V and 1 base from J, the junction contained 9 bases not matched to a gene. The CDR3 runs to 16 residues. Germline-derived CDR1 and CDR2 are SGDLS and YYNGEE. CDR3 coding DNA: TGTGCCAGCAGCTCCCTCGGACAGGCCCGCACAGATACGCAGTATTTT. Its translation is CASSSLGQARTDTQYF. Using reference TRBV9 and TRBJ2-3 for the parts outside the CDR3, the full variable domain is DSGVTQTPKHLITATGQRVTLRCSPRSGDLSVYWYQQSLDQGLQFLIQYYNGEERAKGNILERFSAQQFPDLHSELNLSSLELGDSALYFCASSSLGQARTDTQYFGPGTRLTVL.

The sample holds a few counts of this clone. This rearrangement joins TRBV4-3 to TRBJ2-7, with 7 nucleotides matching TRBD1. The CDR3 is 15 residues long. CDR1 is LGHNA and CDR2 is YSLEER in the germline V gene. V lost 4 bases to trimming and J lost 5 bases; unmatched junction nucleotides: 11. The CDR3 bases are TGCGCCAGCAGCCGAACCGACAGGGTGGGGCACGAGCAGTACTTC. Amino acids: CASSRTDRVGHEQYF.